The present T cell receptor beta chain was sequenced within a study of CD8 T cells in ankylosing spondylitis. V was clipped by 3 bases and J by 6 bases; unmatched bases: 1. CDR1 and CDR2 (germline): LNHDA, SQIVND (reference sequence). This CDR3 comprises 13 residues. This clonotype turned up a few times. Each CDR3 protein is one row after TCRdb ran MiXCR on the 5' RACE reads. The sample holds some 87,000 distinct CDR3 sequences, 25% to 35% seen once. The rearrangement uses TRBV19 and TRBJ2-2; 7 bases are a match to TRBD1. Sample: blood, either unsorted or a sorted T cell fraction (not recorded which). The receptor's source is a male donor with ankylosing spondylitis or in good health (not recorded which). The CDR3 nucleotides read TGTGCCAGTAGTATGACAGGGCCCGGGGAGCTGTTTTTT. It codes for CASSMTGPGELFF.